The following is a T cell receptor (beta chain) sequence with its context. Its antigen is unidentified. PCR used 60 Vbeta primers and 13 Jbeta primers. Sequenced by immunoSEQ multiplex PCR; TCRdb stores in-frame clones only, minus some. The sample shows approximately 81,000 clones, 65% to 85% of them seen only once. The CDR3 has 14 residues. Germline V gives CDR1 MDHEN, CDR2 SYDVKM. V lost 5 bases, J lost 2 bases, and 10 bases lay in between. This record belongs to a study of cytomegalovirus exposure and HLA in healthy donors. Overall study results and limits: In a later analysis, the majority of CMV-associated beta chains seemingly showed HLA restriction.

The TCR comes from a woman aged 45-59 years in good health and CMV-seronegative. The chain is built from TRBV28 and TRBJ1-5, with D possibly matching TRBD1 (5 bases). Sequencing was done on a sample of PBMCs. The CDR3 DNA is TGTGCCAGCAGTGCCGGGGGTGGCAATCAGCCCCAGCATTTT. Translation: CASSAGGGNQPQHF.